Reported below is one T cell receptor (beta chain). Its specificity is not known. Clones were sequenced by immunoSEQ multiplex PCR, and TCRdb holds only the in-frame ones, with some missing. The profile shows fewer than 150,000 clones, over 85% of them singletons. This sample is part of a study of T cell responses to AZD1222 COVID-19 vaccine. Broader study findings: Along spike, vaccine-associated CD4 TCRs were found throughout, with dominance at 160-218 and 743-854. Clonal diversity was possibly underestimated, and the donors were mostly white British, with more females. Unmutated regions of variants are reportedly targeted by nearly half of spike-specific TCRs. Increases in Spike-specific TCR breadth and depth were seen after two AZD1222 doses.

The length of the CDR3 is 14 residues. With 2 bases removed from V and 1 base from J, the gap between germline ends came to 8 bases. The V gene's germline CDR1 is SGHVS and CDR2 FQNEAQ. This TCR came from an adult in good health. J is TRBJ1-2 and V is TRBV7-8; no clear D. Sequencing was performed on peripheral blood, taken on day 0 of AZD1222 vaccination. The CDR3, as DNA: TGTGCCAGCAGCTTAAGAGTGATTAACTATGGCTACACCTTC. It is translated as CASSLRVINYGYTF.